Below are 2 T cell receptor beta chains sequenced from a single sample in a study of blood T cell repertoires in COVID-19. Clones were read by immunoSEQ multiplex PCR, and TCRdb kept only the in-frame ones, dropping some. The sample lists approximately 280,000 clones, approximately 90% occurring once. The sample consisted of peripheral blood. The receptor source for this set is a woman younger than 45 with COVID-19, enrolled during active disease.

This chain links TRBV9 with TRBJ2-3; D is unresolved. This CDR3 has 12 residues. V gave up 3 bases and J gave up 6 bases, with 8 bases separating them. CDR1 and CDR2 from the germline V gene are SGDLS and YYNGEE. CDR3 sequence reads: CASSGWADTQYF. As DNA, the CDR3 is TGTGCCAGCAGCGGGTGGGCGGATACGCAGTATTTT.

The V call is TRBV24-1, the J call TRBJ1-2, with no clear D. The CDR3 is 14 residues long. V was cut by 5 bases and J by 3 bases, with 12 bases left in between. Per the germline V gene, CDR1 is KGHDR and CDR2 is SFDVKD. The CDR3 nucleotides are TGTGCCACCAGTGTGGAGGGTATGCACTATGGCTACACCTTC. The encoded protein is CATSVEGMHYGYTF.